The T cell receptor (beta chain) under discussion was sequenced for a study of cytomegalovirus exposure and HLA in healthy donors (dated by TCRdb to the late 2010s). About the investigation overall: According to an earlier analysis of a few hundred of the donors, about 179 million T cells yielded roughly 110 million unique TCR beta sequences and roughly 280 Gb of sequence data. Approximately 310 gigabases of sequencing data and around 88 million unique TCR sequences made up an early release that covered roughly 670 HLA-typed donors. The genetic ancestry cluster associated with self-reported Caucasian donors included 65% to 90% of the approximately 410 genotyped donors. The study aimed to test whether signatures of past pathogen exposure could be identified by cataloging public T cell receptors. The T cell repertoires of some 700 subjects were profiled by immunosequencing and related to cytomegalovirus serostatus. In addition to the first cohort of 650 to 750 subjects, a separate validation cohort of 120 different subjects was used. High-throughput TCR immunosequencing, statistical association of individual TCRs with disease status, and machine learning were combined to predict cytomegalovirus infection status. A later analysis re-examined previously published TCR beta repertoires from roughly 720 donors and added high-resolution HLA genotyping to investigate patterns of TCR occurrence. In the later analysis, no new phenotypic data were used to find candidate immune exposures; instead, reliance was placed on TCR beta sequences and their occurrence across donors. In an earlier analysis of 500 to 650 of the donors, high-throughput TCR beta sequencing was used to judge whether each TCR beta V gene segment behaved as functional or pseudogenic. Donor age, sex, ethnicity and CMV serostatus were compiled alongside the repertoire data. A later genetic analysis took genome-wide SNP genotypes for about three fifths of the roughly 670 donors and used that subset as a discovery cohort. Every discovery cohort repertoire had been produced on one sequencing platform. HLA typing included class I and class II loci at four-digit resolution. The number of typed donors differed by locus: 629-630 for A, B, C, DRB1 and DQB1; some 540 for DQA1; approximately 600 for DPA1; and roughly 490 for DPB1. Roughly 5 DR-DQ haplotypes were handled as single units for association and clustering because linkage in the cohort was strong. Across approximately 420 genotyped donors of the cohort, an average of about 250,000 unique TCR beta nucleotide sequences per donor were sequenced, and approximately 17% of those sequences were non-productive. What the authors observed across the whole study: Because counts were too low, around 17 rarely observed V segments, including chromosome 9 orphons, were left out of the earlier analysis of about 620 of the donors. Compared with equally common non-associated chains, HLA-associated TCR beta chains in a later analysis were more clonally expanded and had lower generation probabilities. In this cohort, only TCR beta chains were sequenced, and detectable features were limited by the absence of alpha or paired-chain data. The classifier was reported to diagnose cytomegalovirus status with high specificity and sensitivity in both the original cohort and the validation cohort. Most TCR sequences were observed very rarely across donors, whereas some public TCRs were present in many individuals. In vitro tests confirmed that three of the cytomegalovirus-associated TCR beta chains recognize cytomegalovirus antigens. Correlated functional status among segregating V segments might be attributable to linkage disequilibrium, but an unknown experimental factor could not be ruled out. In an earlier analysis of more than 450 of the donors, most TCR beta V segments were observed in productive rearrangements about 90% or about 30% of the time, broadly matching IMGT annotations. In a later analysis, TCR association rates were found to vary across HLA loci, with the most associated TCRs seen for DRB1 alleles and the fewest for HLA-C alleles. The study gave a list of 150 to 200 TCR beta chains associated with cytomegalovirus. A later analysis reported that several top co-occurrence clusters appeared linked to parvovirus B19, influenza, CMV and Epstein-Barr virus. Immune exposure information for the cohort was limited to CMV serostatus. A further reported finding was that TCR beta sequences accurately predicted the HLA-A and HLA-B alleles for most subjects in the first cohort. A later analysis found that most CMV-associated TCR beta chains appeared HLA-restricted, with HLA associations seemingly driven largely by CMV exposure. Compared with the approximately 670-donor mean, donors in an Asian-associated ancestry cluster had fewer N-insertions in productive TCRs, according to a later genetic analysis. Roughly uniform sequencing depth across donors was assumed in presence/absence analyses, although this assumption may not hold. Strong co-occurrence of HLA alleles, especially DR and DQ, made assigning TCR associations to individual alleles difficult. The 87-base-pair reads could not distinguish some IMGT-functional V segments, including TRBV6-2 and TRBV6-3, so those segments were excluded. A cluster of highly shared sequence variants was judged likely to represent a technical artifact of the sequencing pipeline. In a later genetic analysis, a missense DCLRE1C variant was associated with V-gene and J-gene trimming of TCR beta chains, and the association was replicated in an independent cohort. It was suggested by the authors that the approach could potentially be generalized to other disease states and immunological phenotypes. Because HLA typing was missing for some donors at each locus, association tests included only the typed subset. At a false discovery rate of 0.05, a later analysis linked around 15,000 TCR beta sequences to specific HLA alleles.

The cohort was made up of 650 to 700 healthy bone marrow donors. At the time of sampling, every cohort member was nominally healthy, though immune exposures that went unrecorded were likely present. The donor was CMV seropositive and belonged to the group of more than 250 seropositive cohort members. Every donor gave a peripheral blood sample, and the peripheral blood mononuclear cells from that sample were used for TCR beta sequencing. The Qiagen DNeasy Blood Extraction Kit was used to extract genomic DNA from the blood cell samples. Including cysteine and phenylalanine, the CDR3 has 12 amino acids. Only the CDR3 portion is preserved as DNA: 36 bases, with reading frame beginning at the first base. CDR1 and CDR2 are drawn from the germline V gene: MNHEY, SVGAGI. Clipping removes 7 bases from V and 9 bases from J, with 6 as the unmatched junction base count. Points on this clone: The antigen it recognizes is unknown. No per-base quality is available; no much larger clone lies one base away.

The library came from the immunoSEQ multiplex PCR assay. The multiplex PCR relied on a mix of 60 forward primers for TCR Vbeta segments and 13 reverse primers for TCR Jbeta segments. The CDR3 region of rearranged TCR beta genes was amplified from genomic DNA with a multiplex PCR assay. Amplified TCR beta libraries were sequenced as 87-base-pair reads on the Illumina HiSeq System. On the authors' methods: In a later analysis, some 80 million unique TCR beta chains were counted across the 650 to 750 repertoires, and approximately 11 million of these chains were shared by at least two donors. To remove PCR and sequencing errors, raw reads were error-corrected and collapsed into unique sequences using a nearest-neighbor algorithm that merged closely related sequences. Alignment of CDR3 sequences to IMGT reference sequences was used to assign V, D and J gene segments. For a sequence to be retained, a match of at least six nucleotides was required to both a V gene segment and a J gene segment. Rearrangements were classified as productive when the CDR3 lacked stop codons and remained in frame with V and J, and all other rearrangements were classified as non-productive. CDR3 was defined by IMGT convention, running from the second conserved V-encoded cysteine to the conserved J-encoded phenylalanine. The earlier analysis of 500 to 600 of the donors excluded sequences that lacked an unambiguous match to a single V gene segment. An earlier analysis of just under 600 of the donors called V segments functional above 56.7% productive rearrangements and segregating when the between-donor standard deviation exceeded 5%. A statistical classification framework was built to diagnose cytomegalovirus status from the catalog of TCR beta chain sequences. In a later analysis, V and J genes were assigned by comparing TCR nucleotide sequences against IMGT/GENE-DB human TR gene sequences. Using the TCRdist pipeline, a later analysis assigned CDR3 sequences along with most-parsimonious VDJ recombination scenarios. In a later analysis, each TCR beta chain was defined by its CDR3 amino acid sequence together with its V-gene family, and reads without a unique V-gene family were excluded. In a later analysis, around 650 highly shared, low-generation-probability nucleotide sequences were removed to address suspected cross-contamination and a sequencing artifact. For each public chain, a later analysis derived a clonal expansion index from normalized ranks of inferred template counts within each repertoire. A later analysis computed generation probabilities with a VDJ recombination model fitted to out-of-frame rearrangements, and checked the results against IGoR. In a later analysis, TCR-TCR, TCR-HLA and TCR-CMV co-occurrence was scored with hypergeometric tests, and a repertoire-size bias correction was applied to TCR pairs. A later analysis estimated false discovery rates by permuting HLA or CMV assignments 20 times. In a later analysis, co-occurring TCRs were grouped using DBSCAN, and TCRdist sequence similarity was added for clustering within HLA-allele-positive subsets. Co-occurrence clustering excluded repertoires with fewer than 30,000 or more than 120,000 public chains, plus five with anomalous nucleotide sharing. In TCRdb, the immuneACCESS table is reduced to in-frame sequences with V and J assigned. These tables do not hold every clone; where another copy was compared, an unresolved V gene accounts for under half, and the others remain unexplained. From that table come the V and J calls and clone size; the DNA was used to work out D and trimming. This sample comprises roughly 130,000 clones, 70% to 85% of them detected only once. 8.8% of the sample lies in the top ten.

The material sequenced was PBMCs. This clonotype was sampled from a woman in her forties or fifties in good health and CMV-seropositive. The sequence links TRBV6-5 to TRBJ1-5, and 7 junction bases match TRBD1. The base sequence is TGTGCCAGCACCTACGCAGGGGGGCCCCAGCATTTT. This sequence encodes CASTYAGGPQHF.